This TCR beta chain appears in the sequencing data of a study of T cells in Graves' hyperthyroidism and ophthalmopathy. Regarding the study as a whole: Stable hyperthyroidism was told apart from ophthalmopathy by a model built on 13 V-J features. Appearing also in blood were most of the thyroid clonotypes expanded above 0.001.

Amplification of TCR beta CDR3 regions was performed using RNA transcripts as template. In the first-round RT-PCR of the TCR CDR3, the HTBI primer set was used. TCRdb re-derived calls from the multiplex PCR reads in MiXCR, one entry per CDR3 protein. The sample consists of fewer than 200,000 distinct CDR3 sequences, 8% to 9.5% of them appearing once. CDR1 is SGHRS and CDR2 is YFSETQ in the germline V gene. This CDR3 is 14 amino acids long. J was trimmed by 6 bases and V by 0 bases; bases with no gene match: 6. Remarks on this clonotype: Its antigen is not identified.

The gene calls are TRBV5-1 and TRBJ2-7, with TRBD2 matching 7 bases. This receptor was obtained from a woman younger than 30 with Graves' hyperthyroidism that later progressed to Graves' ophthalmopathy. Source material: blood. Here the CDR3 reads CASSLDGGGGEQYF. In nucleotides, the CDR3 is TGCGCCAGCAGCTTGGACGGAGGCGGGGGCGAGCAGTACTTC.